The clone carrying this T cell receptor beta chain appeared a few times. This CDR3 region has 15 residues. The V and J ends lost 0 bases and 2 bases respectively, with 10 bases between them. CDR1 and CDR2 from the germline V gene are SGDLS and YYNGEE. This sample stems from a study of T cells after yellow fever vaccination. Overall study findings and caveats: From the bulk population, abundant clonotypes could contaminate and appear within FACS-sorted repertoires. Practically every clonotype that responded to the vaccine could not be detected in sorted memory subsets on day 0. The booster saw the reappearance of most primary-vaccination clones (around 95% CD4, around 88% CD8).

A process of 5'RACE template switching, which added a universal primer site and UMIs, was used to make TCR cDNA. Each CDR3 protein is one row after TCRdb ran MiXCR on the 5' RACE reads. The table includes 46,000 or so distinct CDR3 sequences, 5.5% to 8% detected once. The clonotype was recovered from a man aged 30 to 39 who received the YFV17D yellow fever vaccine. Sequences were derived from PBMCs, either bulk or a sorted T-cell subset (CD4+, CD8+, memory, or dextramer-sorted; not recorded which), sampled 45 days after the yellow fever booster vaccination. The chain recombines TRBV9 with TRBJ2-3; D unresolved. This CDR3 reads CASSVAVSTTDTQYF. CDR3 DNA sequence: TGTGCCAGCAGCGTAGCGGTATCAACCACAGATACGCAGTATTTT.